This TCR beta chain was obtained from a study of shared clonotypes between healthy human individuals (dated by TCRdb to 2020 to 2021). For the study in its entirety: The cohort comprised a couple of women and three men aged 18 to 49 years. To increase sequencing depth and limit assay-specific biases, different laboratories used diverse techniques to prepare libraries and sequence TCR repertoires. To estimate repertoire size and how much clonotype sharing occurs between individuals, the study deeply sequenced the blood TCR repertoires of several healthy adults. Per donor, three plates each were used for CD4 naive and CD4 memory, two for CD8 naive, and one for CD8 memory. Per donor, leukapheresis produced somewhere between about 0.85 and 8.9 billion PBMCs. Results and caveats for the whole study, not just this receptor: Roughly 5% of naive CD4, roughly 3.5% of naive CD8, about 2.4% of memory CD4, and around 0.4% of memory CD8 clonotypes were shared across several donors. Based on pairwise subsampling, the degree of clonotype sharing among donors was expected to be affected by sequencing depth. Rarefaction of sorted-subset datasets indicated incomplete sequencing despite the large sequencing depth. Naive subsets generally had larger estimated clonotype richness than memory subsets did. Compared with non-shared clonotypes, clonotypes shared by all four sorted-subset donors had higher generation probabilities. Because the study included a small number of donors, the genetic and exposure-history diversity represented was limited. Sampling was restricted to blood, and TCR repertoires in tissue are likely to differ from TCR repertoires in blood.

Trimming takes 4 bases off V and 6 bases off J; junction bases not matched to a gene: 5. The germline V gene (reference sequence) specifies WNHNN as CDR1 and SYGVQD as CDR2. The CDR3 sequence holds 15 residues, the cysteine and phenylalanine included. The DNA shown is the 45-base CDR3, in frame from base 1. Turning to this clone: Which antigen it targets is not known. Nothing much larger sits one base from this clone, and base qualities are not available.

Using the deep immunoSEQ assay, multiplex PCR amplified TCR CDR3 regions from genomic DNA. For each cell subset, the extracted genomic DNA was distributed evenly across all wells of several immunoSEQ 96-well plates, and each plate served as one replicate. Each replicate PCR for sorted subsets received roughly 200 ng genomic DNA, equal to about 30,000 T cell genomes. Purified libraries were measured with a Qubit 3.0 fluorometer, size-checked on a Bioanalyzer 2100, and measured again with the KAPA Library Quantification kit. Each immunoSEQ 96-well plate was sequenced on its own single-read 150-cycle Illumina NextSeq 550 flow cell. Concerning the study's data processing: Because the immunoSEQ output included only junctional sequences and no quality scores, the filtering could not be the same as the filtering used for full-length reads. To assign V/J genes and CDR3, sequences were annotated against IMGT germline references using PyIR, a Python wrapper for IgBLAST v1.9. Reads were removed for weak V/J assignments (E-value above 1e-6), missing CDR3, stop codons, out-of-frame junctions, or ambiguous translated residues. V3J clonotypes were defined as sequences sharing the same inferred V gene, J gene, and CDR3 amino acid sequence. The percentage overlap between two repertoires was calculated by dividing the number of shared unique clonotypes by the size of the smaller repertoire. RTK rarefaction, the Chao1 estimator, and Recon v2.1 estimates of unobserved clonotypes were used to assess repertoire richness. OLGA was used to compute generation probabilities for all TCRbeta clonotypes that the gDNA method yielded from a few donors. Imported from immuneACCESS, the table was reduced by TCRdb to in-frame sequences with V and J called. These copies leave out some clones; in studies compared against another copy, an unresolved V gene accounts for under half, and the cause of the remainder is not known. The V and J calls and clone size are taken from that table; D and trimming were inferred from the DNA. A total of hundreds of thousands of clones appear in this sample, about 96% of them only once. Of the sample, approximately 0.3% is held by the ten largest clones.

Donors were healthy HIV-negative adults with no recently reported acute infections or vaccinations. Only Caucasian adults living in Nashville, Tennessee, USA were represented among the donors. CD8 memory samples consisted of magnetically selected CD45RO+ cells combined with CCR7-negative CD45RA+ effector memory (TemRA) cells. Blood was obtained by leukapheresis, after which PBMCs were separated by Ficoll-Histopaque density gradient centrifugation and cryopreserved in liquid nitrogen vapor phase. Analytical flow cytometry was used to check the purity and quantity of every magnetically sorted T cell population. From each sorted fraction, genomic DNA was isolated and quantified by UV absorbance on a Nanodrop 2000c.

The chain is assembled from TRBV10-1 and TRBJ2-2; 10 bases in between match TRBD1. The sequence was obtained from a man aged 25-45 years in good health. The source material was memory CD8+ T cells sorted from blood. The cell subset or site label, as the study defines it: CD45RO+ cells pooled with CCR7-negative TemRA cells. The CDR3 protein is CASSGRDRGPGELFF. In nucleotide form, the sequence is TGCGCCAGCAGTGGCCGGGACAGGGGCCCCGGGGAGCTGTTTTTT.